The next 24 T cell receptor beta chains were all read from a single sample in a study of blood T cell repertoires in COVID-19. Assay used: immunoSEQ multiplex PCR; TCRdb lists only in-frame clones, some missing. The sample holds around 59,000 clones; around 81% are singletons and the top ten take under 30%. The material sequenced was peripheral blood. These receptors originate from a woman older than 75 with active or convalescent COVID-19.

In DNA form, the CDR3 reads TGTGCCAGCAGTACACTAGCGGGGGGGGACGAGCAGTACTTC. This sequence encodes CASSTLAGGDEQYF. V and J are TRBV6-5 and TRBJ2-7; 13 bases map to TRBD2. V was clipped by 5 bases and J by 5 bases; unmatched bases: 3. Germline V gene sequence: CDR1 MNHEY, CDR2 SVGAGI. The CDR3 extends over 14 amino acids.

The J gene is TRBJ1-5, the V gene TRBV28; TRBD1 matches at 9 bases. Germline loops: CDR1 MDHEN, CDR2 SYDVKM. The CDR3 loop spans 15 amino acids. V gave up 8 bases and J gave up 10 bases; unmatched junction bases: 15. The CDR3 DNA reads as TGTGCCAGCGGCCACAGGGGGCTAGGGGGGGGTCCCCAGCATTTT. This codes for CASGHRGLGGGPQHF.

The chain couples TRBV5-1 to TRBJ2-7; a weak D match, TRBD2 (6 bases). Per germline, CDR1 SGHRS and CDR2 YFSETQ. This CDR3 has 17 residues. The V end was cut by 5 bases, the J end by 0 bases, with 21 bases between. The CDR3 DNA reads as TGCGCCAGCAGGAGGGGTTGGGGGACTTCTACCTCCTACGAGCAGTACTTC. Amino acids: CASRRGWGTSTSYEQYF.

This rearrangement joins TRBV28 to TRBJ2-4, with 14 bases identical to TRBD2. This CDR3 has 22 residues. Germline V gene data show CDR1 as MDHEN and CDR2 as SYDVKM. V lost 4 bases and J lost 1; bases outside the gene matches: 18. The CDR3: CASSSGLAGGLLPGTAKNIQYF. In nucleotides, the CDR3 is TGTGCCAGCAGTTCCGGACTAGCGGGGGGACTCCTACCTGGAACGGCCAAAAACATTCAGTACTTC.

This clone was counted only a few times. The chain links TRBV28 to TRBJ1-2, with D unresolved. The CDR3 loop spans 15 amino acids. Trimming stripped 3 bases from V and 2 bases from J, with 13 bases between. Germline V gives CDR1 MDHEN, CDR2 SYDVKM. The CDR3: CASSFPVGENYGYTF. CDR3 DNA sequence: TGTGCCAGCAGTTTTCCGGTCGGAGAGAACTATGGCTACACCTTC.

The chain is built from TRBV27 and TRBJ1-4; D is undetermined. V lost 6 bases to trimming and J lost 8 bases, with 10 bases between them. Per the germline V gene, CDR1 is MNHEY and CDR2 is SMNVEV (reference sequence). The CDR3 has 12 amino acids. This CDR3 is CASRLRNEKLFF. CDR3 sequence (DNA): TGTGCCAGCAGGCTGAGGAACGAAAAACTGTTTTTT.

The V call is TRBV6-2 or TRBV6-3, the J call TRBJ1-1; 8 bases agree with TRBD1. J gave up 7 bases and V 0 bases, and 4 bases lay outside the gene matches. The CDR3 has 14 amino acids. The germline CDR1 and CDR2 sequences are MNHEY and SVGEGT. The CDR3 loop is CASSYSLTGGEAFF. In nucleotides, the CDR3 is TGTGCCAGCAGTTACTCCCTTACAGGGGGTGAAGCTTTCTTT.

The chain joins TRBV28 to TRBJ1-2; the D is unclear. The germline V and J ends were trimmed by 5 bases and 7 bases, with 11 bases remaining between them. CDR1 and CDR2 from the germline V gene are MDHEN and SYDVKM. The CDR3 contains 12 residues. The DNA of the CDR3 is TGTGCCAGCAGTGATCGGACTGTTGGCTACACCTTC. Translation gives CASSDRTVGYTF.

The chain uses TRBV5-6 and TRBJ2-4; perhaps TRBD1 as D (6 bases). V gave up 1 base and J gave up 4 bases, with 12 bases separating them. This CDR3 is 15 amino acids long. The germline V gene encodes CDR1 SGHDT and CDR2 YYEEEE. CDR3 protein: CASSLTGTGKNIQYF. DNA for the CDR3: TGTGCCAGCAGCTTGACTGGAACAGGGAAAAACATTCAGTACTTC.

This chain joins TRBV7-2 and TRBJ2-7; 10 nucleotides align to TRBD1. J gave up 6 bases and V 2 bases, and 13 bases lay outside the gene matches. Germline V gene lookup returns CDR1 SGHTA and CDR2 FQGNSA. This CDR3 is built from 17 residues. DNA of the CDR3: TGTGCCAGCAGCTTAAGGAACACCGGGACAGGGGCGGGCGAGCAGTACTTC. The encoded protein is CASSLRNTGTGAGEQYF.

V usage is TRBV6-1 and J usage is TRBJ1-6; the D is unclear. Germline lookup yields CDR1 MNHNS and CDR2 SASEGT. The CDR3 length is 13 residues. V lost 2 bases and J lost 8, with 7 bases in between. For the CDR3, the DNA is TGTGCCAGCAGTGAACAGTTGTATTCACCCCTCCACTTT. This translates into CASSEQLYSPLHF.

The rearrangement joins TRBV3-1 (or the pseudogene TRBV3-2) to TRBJ2-1, with 7 bases lining up with TRBD1. J was trimmed by 4 bases and V by 4 bases; bases with no gene match: 7. Germline V gene sequence: CDR1 LGHDT, CDR2 YNNKEL (reference sequence). This CDR3 contains 15 residues. CDR3 DNA: TGTGCCAGCAGCCTCCGGGACAGATCATACAATGAGCAGTTCTTC. Translation gives CASSLRDRSYNEQFF.

V usage is TRBV6-5 and J usage is TRBJ1-1; unclear D gene. This CDR3 spans 15 amino acids. Germline V lookup: CDR1 MNHEY, CDR2 SVGAGI. Trimming cost V 6 bases and J 7 bases, with 21 bases left between them. The CDR3 sequence is CASSLSQLRAGEAFF. The CDR3 DNA reads TGTGCCAGCAGCCTAAGTCAACTCCGGGCGGGTGAAGCTTTCTTT.

The chain recombines TRBV10-3 with TRBJ2-2; 9 positions agree with TRBD1. Looked up from germline, CDR1 is ENHRY and CDR2 is SYGVKD. This CDR3 spans 15 amino acids. J was trimmed by 5 bases and V by 3 bases; bases with no gene match: 4. The CDR3 nucleotides are TGTGCCATCAGTGATTCGACAGGGGGGACCGGGGAGCTGTTTTTT. Translated: CAISDSTGGTGELFF.

The CDR3 loop reads CASSEGSTMNTEAFF. CDR3 sequence (DNA): TGTGCCAGCAGTGAAGGCAGTACTATGAACACTGAAGCTTTCTTT. The V gene is TRBV6-1, the J gene TRBJ1-1, with D unclear. Between the trimmed V and J ends, which lost 1 base and 0 bases, there was a span of 9 bases. This CDR3 spans 15 amino acids. Per germline, CDR1 MNHNS and CDR2 SASEGT.

The rearrangement uses TRBV10-3 and TRBJ1-2; 8 bases line up with TRBD1. This CDR3 has 12 amino acids. The ends lost 1 base at V and 12 bases at J; junction bases unmatched: 4. CDR1 and CDR2 from the germline V gene are ENHRY and SYGVKD. CDR3 in DNA: TGTGCCATCAGTGAGTGGGGGACAGGACACACCTTC. This encodes CAISEWGTGHTF.

The J gene is TRBJ2-7, the V gene TRBV6-5, with 8 bases identical to TRBD1. V was clipped by 4 bases and J by 6 bases; unmatched bases: 5. The CDR3 sequence is 13 residues long. In germline, CDR1 is MNHEY, CDR2 SVGAGI. The CDR3 sequence is CASSSGQGGEQYF. CDR3 bases: TGTGCCAGCAGTTCCGGACAGGGAGGCGAGCAGTACTTC.

The chain recombines TRBV27 with TRBJ1-2, with D perhaps matching TRBD1 (6 bases). In germline, CDR1 is MNHEY, CDR2 SMNVEV (reference sequence). Trimming pared 5 bases from V and 8 bases from J, leaving 12 bases between. The CDR3 is 12 residues long. The CDR3, as DNA: TGTGCCAGCAGTGACAGGCTTAGAGGCTACACCTTC. Translating gives CASSDRLRGYTF.

In this sample, this clone turned up a few times. The rearrangement links TRBV7-2 to TRBJ1-5; D not resolved. The CDR3 loop spans 17 amino acids. Trimming pared 1 base from V and 2 bases from J, leaving 15 bases between. The V gene's germline CDR1 is SGHTA and CDR2 FQGNSA. The CDR3 reads CASSLVTGPGGNQPQHF. CDR3 sequence (DNA): TGTGCCAGCAGCTTAGTAACGGGCCCCGGGGGCAATCAGCCCCAGCATTTT. The variable domain in full, with the rest retrieved from reference TRBV7-2 and TRBJ1-5, is GAGVSQSPSNKVTEKGKDVELRCDPISGHTALYWYRQSLGQGLEFLIYFQGNSAPDKSGLPSDRFSAERTGGSVSTLTIQRTQQEDSAVYLCASSLVTGPGGNQPQHFGDGTRLSIL.

The rearrangement joins TRBV21-1 to TRBJ2-3; TRBD2 reflects the table's D call only, with no check against the DNA. TRBV21-1 represents a pseudogene. CDR3 length: 15 amino acids. CDR3: CASSNGSGGQDTQYF. CDR3 DNA sequence: TGTGCCAGCAGCAACGGCAGCGGGGGGCAAGATACGCAGTATTTT.

The J gene is TRBJ2-2, the V gene TRBV7-6; TRBD1 agrees at 10 bases. Losses at the gene ends were 2 bases for V and 3 bases for J; bases not matched to a gene: 3. Per the germline V gene, CDR1 is SGHVS and CDR2 is FNYEAQ. This CDR3 comprises 16 residues. CDR3 loop: CASSLLGQGDTGELFF. CDR3 nucleotide sequence: TGTGCCAGCAGCTTACTCGGACAGGGGGACACCGGGGAGCTGTTTTTT.

The rearrangement joins TRBV5-1 to TRBJ2-7, with D maybe TRBD2 (5 bases). CDR1 and CDR2 from the germline V gene are SGHRS and YFSETQ. Trimming removed 3 bases from V and 5 bases from J, with 9 bases in between. CDR3 length equals 12 residues. CDR3 bases: TGCGCCAGCAGCTCCCTAGCCGACGAGCAGTACTTC. Translating it yields CASSSLADEQYF. Complete variable domain (other parts from reference TRBV5-1 and TRBJ2-7): KAGVTQTPRYLIKTRGQQVTLSCSPISGHRSVSWYQQTPGQGLQFLFEYFSETQRNKGNFPGRFSGRQFSNSRSEMNVSTLELGDSALYLCASSSLADEQYFGPGTRLTVT.

This clone showed up many times. CDR3: CASSRGLAGGYTQETQYF. The DNA of the CDR3 is TGTGCCAGCAGCCGAGGACTAGCGGGGGGCTACACCCAAGAGACCCAGTACTTC. V and J are TRBV7-3 and TRBJ2-5; 14 bases align to TRBD2. The CDR3 loop spans 18 amino acids. Trimming at V came to 5 bases and at J to 1 base, leaving 9 bases not matched to a gene. Germline lookup yields CDR1 SGHTA and CDR2 FQGTGA.

The chain employs TRBV5-1 and TRBJ2-7; D ambiguous. In germline, CDR1 is SGHRS, CDR2 YFSETQ. V lost 0 bases to trimming and J lost 3 bases, with 19 bases between them. This CDR3 is 17 amino acids long. CDR3 sequence: CASSLGFLDVSVYEQYF. In nucleotides, the CDR3 is TGCGCCAGCAGCTTGGGATTCCTAGACGTCTCGGTCTACGAGCAGTACTTC.